This T cell receptor beta chain comes out of a study of blood T cell repertoires in COVID-19. Study-level background: From the United States, Italy and Spain came samples of acute and convalescent COVID-19. The analysed material was cDNA or gDNA that came from T cells, B-cell-depleted T cells, or PBMCs.

This clone was found a few times. Original data processing: Nucleated cell counts were estimated from reference gene primer amplification. This table comes from immunoSEQ multiplex PCR, and its TCRdb copy is limited to in-frame clones, with some not included. That table supplies the V and J calls and clone size; D and trimming were determined from the DNA. The repertoire has about 200,000 clones, approximately 87% of them found once; the top ten carry 0.7% to 0.95%. The CDR3 covers 13 residues. The germline V gene encodes CDR1 SGHTA and CDR2 FQGNSA. Deletions cut 4 bases from V and 6 bases from J, with 10 bases between.

Sequenced material: peripheral blood. V and J are TRBV7-2 and TRBJ2-4, with a tentative D call TRBD1 (6 bases). The sequence derives from a woman aged 70-85 years with acute or convalescent COVID-19. The CDR3 nucleotides read TGTGCCAGCAGCTCCAGGGGATCAAACATTCAGTACTTC. Translation gives CASSSRGSNIQYF.